Listed below are T cell receptor beta chains from one sample, sequenced in a study of T cell clones after liver transplantation. The assay was immunoSEQ multiplex PCR, and TCRdb's table has in-frame clones only and misses some. The table lists 20,000 to 25,000 clones, around 75% of them singletons. The sample consisted of CD8+ T cells from blood, taken 52 to 60 months after liver transplant. The receptors shown here come from a human patient who received a liver transplant. Some T cells may arise from the graft donor. The conserved cysteine and the conserved F or W are not part of the CDR3 here.

CDR3: ASSDGSGELF; J: TRBJ2-2; V: TRBV6-5
CDR3: ASTGVFGGTGELF; J: TRBJ2-2; V: TRBV27
CDR3: ASSPNTGVGAGELF; J: TRBJ2-2; V: TRBV5-4
CDR3: ASSLRGNDEQF; J: TRBJ2-1; V: TRBV5-1
CDR3: ASSVAGPLLGKLF; J: TRBJ1-4; V: TRBV19
CDR3: ASSRSRDGGYGYT; J: TRBJ1-2; V: TRBV7-9
CDR3: ASSFGDGTYEQY; J: TRBJ2-7; V: TRBV5-1
CDR3: ASSPDSTEAF; J: TRBJ1-1; V: TRBV19
CDR3: ASSLGRTGTQY; J: TRBJ2-5; V: TRBV7-3
CDR3: ASSVGGLGDYYGYT; J: TRBJ1-2; V: TRBV9
CDR3: ASTDGITSGNTIY; J: TRBJ1-3; V: TRBV5-6
CDR3: ASSFGQGWYEQY; J: TRBJ2-7; V: TRBV6-5
CDR3: ASSQIGWDTGELF; J: TRBJ2-2; V: TRBV14
CDR3: ASRPLSTGNYGYT; J: TRBJ1-2; V: TRBV5-1
CDR3: ASSLGPSYEQY; J: TRBJ2-7; V: TRBV9
CDR3: ASSQSTSGADPLYEQY; J: TRBJ2-7; V: TRBV16
CDR3: ASTPTGSYNEQF; J: TRBJ2-1; V: TRBV11-2
CDR3: ASGLSAGTLSTDTQY; J: TRBJ2-3; V: TRBV12-5
CDR3: ASSPTRRLAGGPPTGELF; J: TRBJ2-2; V: TRBV28
CDR3: AIVAGDNTGELF; J: TRBJ2-2; V: TRBV10-2
CDR3: ASGERGDTQY; J: TRBJ2-3; V: TRBV11-2
CDR3: ASSARGTGELF; J: TRBJ2-2; V: TRBV28